The source of this T cell receptor beta chain is a study of cytomegalovirus exposure and HLA in healthy donors. Study-wide points: On later analysis, the bulk of CMV-associated TCR beta chains appeared to be HLA-restricted. TCR beta chains numbering 150 to 200 were designated cytomegalovirus-associated. For presence/absence analyses, sequencing depth was assumed to be roughly uniform across donors. A later analysis reportedly found that, within productive TCRs, an Asian-associated ancestry cluster had fewer N-insertions than the mean observed across the roughly 700 donors.

This clone came up a few times. Its antigen remains unidentified. The V gene's germline CDR1 is DFQATT and CDR2 SNEGSKA (reference sequence). The CDR3 length is 11 residues. V lost 1 base and J lost 9, with 7 bases in between. In the PCR, 60 Vbeta and 13 Jbeta primers were used. TCRdb's table, derived via immunoSEQ multiplex PCR, lists solely in-frame clones and lacks some. The table lists approximately 120,000 clones, approximately 76% of them singletons. The source is a man aged 35 to 55 in good health and CMV-seronegative. V is TRBV20-1 and J is TRBJ2-1; D remains ambiguous. The specimen was PBMCs. The CDR3 loop reads CSARALSEQFF. For the CDR3, the DNA is TGCAGTGCTAGAGCACTGAGTGAGCAGTTCTTC.